The clone carrying this T cell receptor (beta chain) was seen ten or more times. The antigen is unknown. The CDR3 covers 11 residues. Germline V gene lookup returns CDR1 DFQATT and CDR2 SNEGSKA (reference sequence). V was clipped by 4 bases and J by 5 bases, with 8 bases between them. The sample is drawn from a study of T cell repertoires in cytomegalovirus infection. Across the whole study: In public TCR beta signatures, there were indications of both CMV infection and matching HLA type. The study, taken as a whole, reports: Identification of carriers of CMV plus the relevant HLA was achieved through cumulative public TCR beta family frequency. The response measured ex vivo was dominated by TCR beta clonotypes (HLA-C-restricted and CMV-specific).

Using its own MiXCR run on the reads, TCRdb lists one record per CDR3 protein. The repertoire includes fewer than 250,000 distinct CDR3 sequences, roughly an eighth of them detected once, and 1.5% to 2% sits in the top ten. The specimen sequenced was PBMCs. The TCR comes from a human donor in good health (CMV status not recorded). Some clones in this sample may be carry-over from other donors' samples. The gene calls are TRBV20-1 and TRBJ1-2; D is undetermined. CDR3 region: CSAINMYGYTF. The CDR3 DNA sequence: TGCAGTGCTATTAATATGTATGGCTACACCTTC.